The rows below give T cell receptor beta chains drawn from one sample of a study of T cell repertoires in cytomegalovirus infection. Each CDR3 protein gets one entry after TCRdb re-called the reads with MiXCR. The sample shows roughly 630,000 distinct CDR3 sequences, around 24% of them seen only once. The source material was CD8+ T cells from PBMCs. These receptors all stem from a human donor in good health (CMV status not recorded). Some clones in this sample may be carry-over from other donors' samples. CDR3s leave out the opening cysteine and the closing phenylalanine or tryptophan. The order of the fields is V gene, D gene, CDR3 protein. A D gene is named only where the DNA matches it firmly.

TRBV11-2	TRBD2	ASSLWPASGGVADTQY
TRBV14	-	ASSQDSRGPRGYT
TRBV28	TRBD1	ASSSVWEAGNTGARYT
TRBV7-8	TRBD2	ASSFSGTTGELF
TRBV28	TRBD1	ASSLRTGENTGELF
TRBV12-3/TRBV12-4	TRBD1	ASKGQGTAGETQY
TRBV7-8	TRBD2	ASSLEVGWGGTEY
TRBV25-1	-	ASSEKGWFEKLL
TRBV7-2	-	ASSLGGHLNDEAF
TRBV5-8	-	ASSLGPPGLLNQPQH
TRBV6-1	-	ASNSGITGELF
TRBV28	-	ATASQGGKTQY
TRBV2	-	ASSDLWERGTSEQY
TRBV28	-	ASSLSPLDHYQPQH
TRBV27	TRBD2	ASSLTSGITGELF